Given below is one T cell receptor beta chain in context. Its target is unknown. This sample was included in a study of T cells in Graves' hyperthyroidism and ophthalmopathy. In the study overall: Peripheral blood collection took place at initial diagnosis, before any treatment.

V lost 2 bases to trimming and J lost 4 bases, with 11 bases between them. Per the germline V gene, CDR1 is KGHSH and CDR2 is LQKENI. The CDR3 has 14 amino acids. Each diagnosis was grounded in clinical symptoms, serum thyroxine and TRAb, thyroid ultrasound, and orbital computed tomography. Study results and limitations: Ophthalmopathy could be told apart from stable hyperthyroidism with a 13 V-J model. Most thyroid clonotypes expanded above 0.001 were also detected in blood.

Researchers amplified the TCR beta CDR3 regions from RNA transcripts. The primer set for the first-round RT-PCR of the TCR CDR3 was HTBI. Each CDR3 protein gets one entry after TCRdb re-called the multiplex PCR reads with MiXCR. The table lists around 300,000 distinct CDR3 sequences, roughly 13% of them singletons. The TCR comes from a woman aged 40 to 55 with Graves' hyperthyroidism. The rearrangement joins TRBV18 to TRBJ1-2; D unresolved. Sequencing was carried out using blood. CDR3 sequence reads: CASSPSEGFYGYTF. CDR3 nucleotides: TGTGCCAGCTCACCATCTGAGGGTTTCTATGGCTACACCTTC. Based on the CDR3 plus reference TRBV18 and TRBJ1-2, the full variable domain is NAGVMQNPRHLVRRRGQEARLRCSPMKGHSHVYWYRQLPEEGLKFMVYLQKENIIDESGMPKERFSAEFPKEGPSILRIQQVVRGDSAAYFCASSPSEGFYGYTFGSGTRLTVV.